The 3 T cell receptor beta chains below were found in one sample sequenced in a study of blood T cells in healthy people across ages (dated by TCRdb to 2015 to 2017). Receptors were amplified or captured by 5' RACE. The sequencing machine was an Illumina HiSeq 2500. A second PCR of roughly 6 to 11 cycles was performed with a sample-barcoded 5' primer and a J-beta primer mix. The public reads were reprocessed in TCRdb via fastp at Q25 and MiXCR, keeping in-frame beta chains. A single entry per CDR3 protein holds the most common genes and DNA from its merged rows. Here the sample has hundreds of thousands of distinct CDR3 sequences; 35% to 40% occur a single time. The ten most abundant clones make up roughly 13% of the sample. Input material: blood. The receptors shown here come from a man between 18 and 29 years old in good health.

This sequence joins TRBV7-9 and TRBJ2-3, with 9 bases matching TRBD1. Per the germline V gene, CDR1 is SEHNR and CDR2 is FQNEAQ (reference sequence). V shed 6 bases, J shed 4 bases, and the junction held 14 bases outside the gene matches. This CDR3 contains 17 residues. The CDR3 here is CASSPRGDRAFPDTQYF. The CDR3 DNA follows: TGTGCCAGCAGTCCGAGGGGGGACAGGGCTTTCCCAGATACGCAGTATTTT.

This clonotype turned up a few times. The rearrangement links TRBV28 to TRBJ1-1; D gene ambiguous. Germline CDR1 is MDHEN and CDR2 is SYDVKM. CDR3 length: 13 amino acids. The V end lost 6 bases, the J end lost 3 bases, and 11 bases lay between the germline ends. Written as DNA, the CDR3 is TGTGCCAGCAGCCCGATACTTTACACTGAAGCTTTCTTT. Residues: CASSPILYTEAFF.

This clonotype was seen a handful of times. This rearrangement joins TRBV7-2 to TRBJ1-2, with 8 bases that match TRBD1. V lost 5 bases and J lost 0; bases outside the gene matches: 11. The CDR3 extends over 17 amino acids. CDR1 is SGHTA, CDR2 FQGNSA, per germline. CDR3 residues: CASSLRQGPISNYGYTF. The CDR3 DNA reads TGTGCCAGCAGCCTTCGACAGGGGCCCATCTCTAACTATGGCTACACCTTC. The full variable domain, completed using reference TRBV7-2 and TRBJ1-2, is GAGVSQSPSNKVTEKGKDVELRCDPISGHTALYWYRQSLGQGLEFLIYFQGNSAPDKSGLPSDRFSAERTGGSVSTLTIQRTQQEDSAVYLCASSLRQGPISNYGYTFGSGTRLTVV.